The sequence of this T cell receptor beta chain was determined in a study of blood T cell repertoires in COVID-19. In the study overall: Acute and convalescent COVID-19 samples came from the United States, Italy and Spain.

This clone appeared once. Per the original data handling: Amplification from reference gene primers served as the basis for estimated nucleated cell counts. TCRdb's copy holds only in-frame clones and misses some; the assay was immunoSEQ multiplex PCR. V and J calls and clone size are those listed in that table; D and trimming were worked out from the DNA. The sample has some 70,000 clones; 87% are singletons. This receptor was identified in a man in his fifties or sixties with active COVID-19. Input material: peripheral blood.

CDR3 in DNA: TGCGCCAGCAGCTTCCTCGGGGGGACCGCTGTTTACGAGCAGTACTTC. Amino acid sequence: CASSFLGGTAVYEQYF. The V call is TRBV5-1, the J call TRBJ2-7, with 7 bases lining up with TRBD2. Losses at the gene ends were 2 bases for V and 4 bases for J; bases not matched to a gene: 12. Per the germline V gene, CDR1 is SGHRS and CDR2 is YFSETQ. The CDR3 contains 16 residues.